This TCR beta chain appears in the sequencing data of a study of blood T cells in healthy people across ages. There are 15 residues in the CDR3. Germline V gives CDR1 SGHRS, CDR2 YFSETQ. The germline V and J ends were trimmed by 4 bases and 1 base, with 13 bases remaining between them. Notes on the study in general: There were more naive CD4+ cells and higher diversity in long-lived donors than in aged donors.

Each sample gave at least 6.5 million isolated PBMCs. Total RNA extraction produced at least 6 micrograms (per sample) for the study. This clonotype has at least ten counts. Its antigen is as yet unknown. PCR was performed a second time for roughly 6 to 12 cycles using a sample-barcoded 5' primer and a J-beta primer mix. Each cDNA molecule, via a template-switch adaptor with 12 random nucleotides, was tagged. TCRdb processed the 5' RACE reads anew with MiXCR; each CDR3 protein has one entry. Of hundreds of thousands of distinct CDR3 sequences listed, roughly 26% are singletons. Sequencing was performed on blood. The receptor's source is a woman aged 70-85 years in good health. The chain combines TRBV5-1 with TRBJ2-3; no clear D gene. CDR3 nucleotides: TGCGCCAGCAGCGCAGTCGATATACGCACAGATACGCAGTATTTT. It translates to CASSAVDIRTDTQYF.